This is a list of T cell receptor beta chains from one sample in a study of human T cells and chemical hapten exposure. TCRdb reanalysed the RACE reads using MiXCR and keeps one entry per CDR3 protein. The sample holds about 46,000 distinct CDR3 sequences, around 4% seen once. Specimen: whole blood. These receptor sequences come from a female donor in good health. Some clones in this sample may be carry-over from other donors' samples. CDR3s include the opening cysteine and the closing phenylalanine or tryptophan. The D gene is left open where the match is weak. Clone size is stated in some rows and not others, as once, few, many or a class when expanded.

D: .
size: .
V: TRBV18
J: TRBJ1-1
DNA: TGTGCCAGCTCACCACCGGGGGGCGCGGGCACTGAAGCTTTCTTT
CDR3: CASSPPGGAGTEAFF

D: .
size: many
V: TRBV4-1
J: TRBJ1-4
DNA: TGCGCCAGCGGGCAGCATGAAAAACTGTTTTTT
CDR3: CASGQHEKLFF

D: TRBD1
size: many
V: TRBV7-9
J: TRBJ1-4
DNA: TGTGCCAGCAGCGTGACAGGGGTTGATGAAAAACTGTTTTTT
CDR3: CASSVTGVDEKLFF

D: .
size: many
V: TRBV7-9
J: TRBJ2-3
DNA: TGTGCCAGCAGCTTAGGGTCCGGATGGGACCTCCCCAACGTGGCAGATACGCAGTATTTT
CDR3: CASSLGSGWDLPNVADTQYF

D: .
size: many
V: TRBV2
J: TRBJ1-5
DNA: TGTGCCAGCAGTGAAGGACAGCTGGCCCAGCATTTT
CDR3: CASSEGQLAQHF

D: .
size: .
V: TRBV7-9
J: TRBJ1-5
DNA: TGTGCCCTCGGGACCAATCAGCCCCAGCATTTT
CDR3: CALGTNQPQHF

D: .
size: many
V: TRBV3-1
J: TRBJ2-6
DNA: TGTGCCAGCAGCCAAGGAGTAGCTGGGGCCAACGTCCTGACTTTC
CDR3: CASSQGVAGANVLTF

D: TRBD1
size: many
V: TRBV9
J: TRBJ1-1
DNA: TGTGCCAGCAGCGTTAGTGGGGACAGGGGGCGAGGCACTGAAGCTTTCTTT
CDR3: CASSVSGDRGRGTEAFF

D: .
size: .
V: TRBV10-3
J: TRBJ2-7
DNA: TGTGCCATCAGTGCGCAGGGGCCCTACGAGCAGTACTTC
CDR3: CAISAQGPYEQYF

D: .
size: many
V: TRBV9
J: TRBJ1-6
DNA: TGTGCCAGCAGCGTAGAGCTCCTTAGCTCCTATAATTCACCCCTCCACTTT
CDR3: CASSVELLSSYNSPLHF

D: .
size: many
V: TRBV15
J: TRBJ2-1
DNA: TGTGCCACCAGCAGAGATTTCGACGGGACCGGCTACAATGAGCAGTTCTTC
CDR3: CATSRDFDGTGYNEQFF

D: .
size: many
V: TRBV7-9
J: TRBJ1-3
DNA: TGTGCCAGCGAGAGAGGTGGAAACACCATATATTTT
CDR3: CASERGGNTIYF

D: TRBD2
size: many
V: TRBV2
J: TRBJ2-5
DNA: TGTGCCAGCAGTGGGCCGGGACTAGCCACGGAGACCCAGTACTTC
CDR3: CASSGPGLATETQYF

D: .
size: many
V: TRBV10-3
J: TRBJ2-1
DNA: TGTGCCATCAGTGGCGCGGATGAGCAGTTCTTC
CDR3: CAISGADEQFF

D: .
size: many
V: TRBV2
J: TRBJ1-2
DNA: TGTGCCAGCCACAGAAACAGGGAGTATGGCTACACCTTC
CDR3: CASHRNREYGYTF

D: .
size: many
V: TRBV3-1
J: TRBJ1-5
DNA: TGTGCCAGCAGCCAACAGGGGCATCAGCCCCAGCATTTT
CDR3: CASSQQGHQPQHF

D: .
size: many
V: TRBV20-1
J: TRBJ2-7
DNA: TGCAGTGCTAGAGATCGCCGGGACTTTCGTTTCTACGAGCAGTACTTC
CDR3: CSARDRRDFRFYEQYF

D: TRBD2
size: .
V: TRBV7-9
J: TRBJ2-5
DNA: TGTGCCAGCAGCAAAAGACTAGCGGGGTTGGAGACCCAGTACTTC
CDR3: CASSKRLAGLETQYF

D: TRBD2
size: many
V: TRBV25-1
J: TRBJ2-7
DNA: TGTGCCAGCAGTGGTCCGACTAGCGGGGCTGGGGAGCAGTACTTC
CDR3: CASSGPTSGAGEQYF

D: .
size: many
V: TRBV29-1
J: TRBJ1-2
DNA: TGCAGCGTTGAGAGCGGGGCCTATGGCTACACCTTC
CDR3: CSVESGAYGYTF

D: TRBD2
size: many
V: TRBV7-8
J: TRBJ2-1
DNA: TGTGCCAGCAGCTTAGGACTAGCGGATTACAATGAGCAGTTCTTC
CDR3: CASSLGLADYNEQFF

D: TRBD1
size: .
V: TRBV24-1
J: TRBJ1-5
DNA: TGTGCCACCAGTGAAAGGGGACAGGAGAATCAGCCCCAGCATTTT
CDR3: CATSERGQENQPQHF

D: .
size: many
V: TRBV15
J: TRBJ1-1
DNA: TGTGCCACCGGGATGGGGTTCACTGAAGCTTTCTTT
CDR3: CATGMGFTEAFF

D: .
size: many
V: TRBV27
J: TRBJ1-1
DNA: TGTGCCAGCAGTTTAACACAGGGCACTGAAGCTTTCTTT
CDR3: CASSLTQGTEAFF

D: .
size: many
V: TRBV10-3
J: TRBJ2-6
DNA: TGTGCCATCAGTGACCGGGAGTCTGGGGCCAACGTCCTGACTTTC
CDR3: CAISDRESGANVLTF

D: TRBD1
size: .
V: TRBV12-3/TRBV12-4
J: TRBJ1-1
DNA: TGTGCCAGCAGTTTTTCATCAGGGGGCGCGAACACTGAAGCTTTCTTT
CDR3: CASSFSSGGANTEAFF

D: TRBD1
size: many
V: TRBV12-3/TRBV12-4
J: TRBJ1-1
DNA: TGTGCCAGCCCCCCAAGGGACAGATATTTTAACACTGAAGCTTTCTTT
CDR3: CASPPRDRYFNTEAFF

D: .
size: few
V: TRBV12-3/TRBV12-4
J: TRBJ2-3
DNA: TGTGCCAGCAGTTCCAGGGACGCCACAGATACGCAGTATTTT
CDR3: CASSSRDATDTQYF

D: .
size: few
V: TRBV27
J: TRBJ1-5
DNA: TGTGCCAGCAGTTTACGCTTCGACAGGAGCAATCAGCCCCAGCATTTT
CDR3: CASSLRFDRSNQPQHF

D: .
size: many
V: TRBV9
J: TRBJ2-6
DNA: TGTGCCAGCGCGGTCGGAGGGGCCATTGGTTGGGCCAACGTCCTGACTTTC
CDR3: CASAVGGAIGWANVLTF

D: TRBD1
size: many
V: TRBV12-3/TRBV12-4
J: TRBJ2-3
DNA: TGTGCCAGCAAGGGGGGGACAGGGTACGGTACGCAGTATTTT
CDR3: CASKGGTGYGTQYF

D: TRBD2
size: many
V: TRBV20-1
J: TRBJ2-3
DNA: TGCAGTGCTAGAGATGGGGCTAGCGGGGAACCTACAGATACGCAGTATTTT
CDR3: CSARDGASGEPTDTQYF

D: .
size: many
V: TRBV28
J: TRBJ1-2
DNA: TGTGCCAGCATCAAGGCCCCGCAGACCGGGCGACTATATGGCTACACCTTC
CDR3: CASIKAPQTGRLYGYTF

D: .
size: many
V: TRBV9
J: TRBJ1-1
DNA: TGTGCCAGCAGCGCAGACGGCGGGACCCCTGGGAACACTGAAGCTTTCTTT
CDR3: CASSADGGTPGNTEAFF

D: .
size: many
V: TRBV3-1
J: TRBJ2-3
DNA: TGTGCCAGCAGCCAAGGGAAAATGCTAGCGCACACAGATACGCAGTATTTT
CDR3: CASSQGKMLAHTDTQYF

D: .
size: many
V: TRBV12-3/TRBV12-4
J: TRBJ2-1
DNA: TGTGCCAGCAGTCCTGCAGACGAGCAGTTCTTC
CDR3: CASSPADEQFF

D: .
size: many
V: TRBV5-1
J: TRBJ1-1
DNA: TGCGCCAGCAGCTTGAACAGGGTAGACTTGAACACTGAAGCTTTCTTT
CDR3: CASSLNRVDLNTEAFF

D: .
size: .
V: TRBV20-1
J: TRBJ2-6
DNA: TGCAGTGCTCATATCTCTGGGGCCAACGTCCTGACTTTC
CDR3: CSAHISGANVLTF

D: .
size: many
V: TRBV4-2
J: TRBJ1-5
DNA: TGTGCCAGCAGCCAAGAGTGGGGGGACAATCAGCCCCAGCATTTT
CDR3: CASSQEWGDNQPQHF

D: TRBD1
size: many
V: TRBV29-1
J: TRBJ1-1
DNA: TGCAGCGTTGTTCGGACAGGAGATACTGAAGCTTTCTTT
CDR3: CSVVRTGDTEAFF

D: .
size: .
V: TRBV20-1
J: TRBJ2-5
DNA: TGCAGTGTGAGACCCCTAGAGACCCAGTACTTC
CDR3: CSVRPLETQYF

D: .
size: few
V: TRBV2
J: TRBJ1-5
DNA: TGTGCCAGCAGTGTAAATAGTTATCAGCCCCAGCATTTT
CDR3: CASSVNSYQPQHF

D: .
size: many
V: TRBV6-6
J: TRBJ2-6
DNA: TGTGCCAGCTTCACAGGCGTCTCTGGGGCCAACGTCCTGACTTTC
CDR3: CASFTGVSGANVLTF

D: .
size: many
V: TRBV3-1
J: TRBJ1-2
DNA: TGTGCCAGCAGCCAGGATCGCATCTCTTATGGCTACACCTTC
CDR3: CASSQDRISYGYTF

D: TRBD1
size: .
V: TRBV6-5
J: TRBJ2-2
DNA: TGTGCCAGCAAGACAGGGCTTGGAACCGGGGAGCTGTTTTTT
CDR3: CASKTGLGTGELFF

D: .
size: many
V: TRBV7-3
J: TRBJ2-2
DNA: TGTGCCAGCAGTTTAGGGGCACGGGCCGGGGAGCTGTTTTTT
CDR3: CASSLGARAGELFF

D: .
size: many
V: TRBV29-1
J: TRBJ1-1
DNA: TGCAGCGCTCGCCTCTATCGGGGCACTGAAGCTTTCTTT
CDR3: CSARLYRGTEAFF

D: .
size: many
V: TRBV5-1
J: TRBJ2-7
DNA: TGCGCCAGCAGTTTCGGGGTCGAGTACGAGCAGTACTTC
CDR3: CASSFGVEYEQYF